The next 25 T cell receptor beta chains were all read from a single sample in a study of blood T cell repertoires in COVID-19. Only in-frame clones appear in the TCRdb table, and some are missing; sequencing was by immunoSEQ multiplex PCR. The sample carries around 320,000 clones, approximately 85% recorded once. The sequencing input was peripheral blood. Source of these receptors: a human donor in a cohort sampled during active COVID-19.

This chain links TRBV10-3 with TRBJ1-5; possible D gene TRBD1, 6 bases. CDR1 is ENHRY, CDR2 SYGVKD, per germline. V was trimmed by 7 bases and J by 5 bases, leaving 12 bases between them. This CDR3 region has 13 residues. The CDR3 DNA sequence: TGTGCCATCAAGGACAGCAACGATCAGCCCCAGCATTTT. Amino acid sequence: CAIKDSNDQPQHF.

This chain connects TRBV19 to TRBJ2-1, with 8 bases matching TRBD1. CDR3 size: 16 residues. CDR1 and CDR2 (germline): LNHDA, SQIVND (reference sequence). Trimming at V came to 4 bases and at J to 8 bases, leaving 13 bases not matched to a gene. The CDR3 region has the DNA TGTGCCAGTAGTAGAGGGGGGACAGGAACGACACATGAGCAGTTCTTC. It specifies CASSRGGTGTTHEQFF.

This chain connects TRBV9 to TRBJ1-1, with a tentative D call TRBD1 (5 bases). The CDR3 extends over 14 amino acids. The V gene lost 4 bases and the J gene lost 7 bases, with 17 bases spanning the gap. Germline assignment: CDR1 SGDLS and CDR2 YYNGEE. DNA of the CDR3: TGTGCCAGCAGCCCCCTAAGGGGCGAATTTGAAGCTTTCTTT. Amino acids: CASSPLRGEFEAFF.

The chain recombines TRBV5-8 with TRBJ2-7, with D tentatively TRBD1 (5 bases). Germline V gene data show CDR1 as SGHTS and CDR2 as YDEGEE. The CDR3 spans 15 residues. Trimming took off 0 bases at V and 0 bases at J, with 10 bases between the two ends. The CDR3 DNA is TGTGCCAGCAGCTTGGGGGTTAGGGGCTCCTACGAGCAGTACTTC. It translates to CASSLGVRGSYEQYF.

This clone was detected only a few times. The V gene is TRBV10-1, the J gene TRBJ2-7; D is perhaps TRBD2 (6 bases). Germline lookup yields CDR1 WNHNN and CDR2 SYGVQD (reference sequence). Trimming removed 11 bases from V and 2 bases from J, with 13 bases in between. The CDR3 is made up of 12 amino acids. CDR3: CARGDDTYEQYF. The CDR3, as DNA: TGCGCCCGCGGGGACGATACCTACGAGCAGTACTTC.

The genes are TRBV9 and TRBJ2-2, with D maybe TRBD2 (5 bases). The CDR3 loop spans 14 amino acids. Deletions cut 4 bases from V and 6 bases from J, with 13 bases between. The germline V gene encodes CDR1 SGDLS and CDR2 YYNGEE. The CDR3: CASSPRESAGELFF. The CDR3 DNA follows: TGTGCCAGCAGCCCTCGGGAAAGTGCCGGGGAGCTGTTTTTT.

This chain uses TRBV6-5 with TRBJ1-1; maybe TRBD1 (5 bases). In germline, CDR1 is MNHEY, CDR2 SVGAGI. This CDR3 is built from 10 residues. The V end lost 6 bases, the J end lost 7 bases, and 6 bases lay between the germline ends. As DNA, the CDR3 is TGTGCCAGCAGGCAGGGTGAAGCTTTCTTT. It codes for CASRQGEAFF.

This clone has only a few counts. The chain employs TRBV29-1 and TRBJ1-2; 8 nucleotides agree with TRBD1. The CDR3 has 13 residues. With 3 bases clipped from V and 7 bases from J, the junction kept 7 bases outside the gene matches. Germline CDR1 and CDR2: SQVTM and ANQGSEA. The CDR3 is CSVEGQAVGGYTF. The CDR3 DNA reads as TGCAGCGTTGAGGGACAGGCTGTCGGTGGCTACACCTTC.

The chain links TRBV25-1 to TRBJ2-7; 7 positions match TRBD2. The V and J ends lost 6 bases and 5 bases, in that order; junction bases with no gene match: 10. Germline lookup yields CDR1 MGHDK and CDR2 SYGVNS. This CDR3 is 14 amino acids long. The CDR3 region has the DNA TGTGCCAGCAGCCCCGGGGGGAGTACCGACGAGCAGTACTTC. It encodes CASSPGGSTDEQYF.

The chain uses TRBV18 and TRBJ2-7, with 9 bases matching TRBD1. CDR1 KGHSH and CDR2 LQKENI come from the germline V gene. J was trimmed by 0 bases and V by 2 bases; bases with no gene match: 5. The CDR3 spans 16 residues. CDR3 sequence: CASSPSKGQGSYEQYF. CDR3 in DNA: TGTGCCAGCTCACCAAGTAAGGGACAGGGCTCCTACGAGCAGTACTTC. The full variable domain, rest sourced from reference TRBV18 and TRBJ2-7, is NAGVMQNPRHLVRRRGQEARLRCSPMKGHSHVYWYRQLPEEGLKFMVYLQKENIIDESGMPKERFSAEFPKEGPSILRIQQVVRGDSAAYFCASSPSKGQGSYEQYFGPGTRLTVT.

The chain combines TRBV13 with TRBJ1-5; the D is unclear. There are 16 residues in the CDR3. Per germline, CDR1 PRHDT and CDR2 FYEKMQ (reference sequence). With 0 bases removed from V and 4 bases from J, the gap between germline ends came to 13 bases. CDR3 nucleotides: TGTGCCAGCAGCTTAGGGTTAGGAGGTCCTAATCAGCCCCAGCATTTT. It specifies CASSLGLGGPNQPQHF. Using reference TRBV13 and TRBJ1-5 for the parts outside the CDR3, the full variable domain is AAGVIQSPRHLIKEKRETATLKCYPIPRHDTVYWYQQGPGQDPQFLISFYEKMQSDKGSIPDRFSAQQFSDYHSELNMSSLELGDSALYFCASSLGLGGPNQPQHFGDGTRLSIL.

The V and J genes are TRBV9 and TRBJ2-1; TRBD2 matches 7 bases. The CDR3 contains 15 residues. The J segment lost 7 bases and the V segment lost 4 bases, leaving 11 bases of the junction unmatched. CDR1 and CDR2 from the germline V gene are SGDLS and YYNGEE. The CDR3 reads CASSSEASGGNEQFF. The CDR3 DNA sequence: TGTGCCAGCAGCTCAGAGGCTAGCGGAGGTAATGAGCAGTTCTTC.

V is TRBV6-2 or TRBV6-3 and J is TRBJ2-7; perhaps TRBD2 as D (5 bases). Trimming removed 1 base at V and 0 bases at J, with 7 bases between. Germline V CDR1 and CDR2: MNHEY, SVGEGT. The CDR3 consists of 14 residues. CDR3 nucleotide sequence: TGTGCCAGCAGTTACTGGGGAGACTCCTACGAGCAGTACTTC. Its protein is CASSYWGDSYEQYF.

Comment on this clone: The same CDR3 arises from other DNA sequences in this sample as well. The chain recombines TRBV6-5 with TRBJ1-5; tentative D call: TRBD1 (5 bases). The CDR3 is 15 residues long. Germline CDR1 reads MNHEY; CDR2 reads SVGAGI. Trimming removed 0 bases from V and 1 base from J, with 7 bases in between. The DNA for the CDR3 is TGTGCCAGCAGTTACTCTCAGGGAAGCAATCAGCCCCAGCATTTT. It yields the protein CASSYSQGSNQPQHF.

There are a few counts of this clone. V is TRBV24-1 and J is TRBJ1-6; TRBD1 might be the D (6 bases). The germline CDR1 and CDR2 sequences are KGHDR and SFDVKD. V dropped 4 bases and J dropped 7 bases, with 10 bases sitting between them. The CDR3 has 14 amino acids. CDR3 in amino acids: CATSDHRDNSPLHF. CDR3 sequence (DNA): TGTGCCACCAGTGACCACAGGGACAATTCACCCCTCCACTTT.

J is TRBJ1-1 and V is TRBV19, with a tentative D call TRBD1 (5 bases). Trimming pared 5 bases from V and 1 base from J, leaving 11 bases between. The CDR3 sequence is 14 residues long. Germline CDR1 reads LNHDA; CDR2 reads SQIVND (reference sequence). The CDR3: CASSVTGANTEAFF. Written as DNA, the CDR3 is TGTGCCAGTAGTGTAACAGGAGCGAACACTGAAGCTTTCTTT. Drawing the rest from reference TRBV19 and TRBJ1-1, the complete variable domain is DGGITQSPKYLFRKEGQNVTLSCEQNLNHDAMYWYRQDPGQGLRLIYYSQIVNDFQKGDIAEGYSVSREKKESFPLTVTSAQKNPTAFYLCASSVTGANTEAFFGQGTRLTVV.

The CDR3 bases are TGCGCCAGCACCCTGGAGGGTCCCCTTTATGGCTACACCTTC. It is translated as CASTLEGPLYGYTF. The chain carries TRBV5-1 and TRBJ1-2; no definite D call. With 6 bases removed from V and 5 bases from J, the gap between germline ends came to 17 bases. Germline V gene data show CDR1 as SGHRS and CDR2 as YFSETQ. The CDR3 contains 14 residues.

V gene TRBV5-1 combines with J gene TRBJ1-2, with TRBD1 matching 9 bases. Losses at the gene ends were 2 bases for V and 6 bases for J; bases not matched to a gene: 8. This CDR3 has 15 residues. Germline assignment: CDR1 SGHRS and CDR2 YFSETQ. In DNA form, the CDR3 reads TGCGCCAGCAGCTTATACACCGGGACAGGGAATGGCTACACCTTC. It codes for CASSLYTGTGNGYTF.

The chain employs TRBV6-5 and TRBJ2-7; possible D gene TRBD2, 5 bases. CDR1 is MNHEY and CDR2 is SVGAGI in the germline V gene. The CDR3 is 14 residues long. Trimming left V 6 bases short and J 3 bases short, with 15 bases between. CDR3 region: CASRGYEGYYEQYF. For the CDR3, the DNA is TGTGCCAGCAGAGGGTACGAGGGTTACTACGAGCAGTACTTC.

The chain links TRBV11-2 to TRBJ1-6, with 10 bases lining up with TRBD1. CDR1 and CDR2 (germline): SGHAT, FQNNGV. With 5 bases clipped from V and 9 bases from J, the junction kept 1 base outside the gene matches. This CDR3 comprises 13 residues. The CDR3 DNA reads TGTGCCAGCAGCGGGACAGGGGCTTCACCCCTCCACTTT. The encoded protein is CASSGTGASPLHF.

The J gene is TRBJ2-3, the V gene TRBV29-1; no firm D call. V dropped 0 bases and J dropped 1 base, with 8 bases sitting between them. The CDR3 spans 14 residues. Germline loops: CDR1 SQVTM, CDR2 ANQGSEA. CDR3 sequence reads: CSVEDSGGTDTQYF. CDR3 DNA: TGCAGCGTTGAAGATTCAGGCGGCACAGATACGCAGTATTTT.

This rearrangement joins TRBV18 to TRBJ2-2; TRBD1 aligns across 9 bases. V gave up 8 bases and J gave up 1 base; unmatched junction bases: 5. Germline lookup yields CDR1 KGHSH and CDR2 LQKENI. CDR3 size: 15 residues. CDR3 region: CASRGTGKNTGELFF. CDR3 sequence (DNA): TGTGCCAGCCGAGGGACAGGGAAGAACACCGGGGAGCTGTTTTTT.

The chain links TRBV6-1 to TRBJ2-3; 7 nucleotides agree with TRBD2. CDR1 is MNHNS and CDR2 is SASEGT in the germline V gene. The CDR3 contains 15 residues. V lost 2 bases and J lost 1; bases outside the gene matches: 3. The CDR3 DNA sequence: TGTGCCAGCAGTGAAAGGACTAGGGGCACAGATACGCAGTATTTT. As protein: CASSERTRGTDTQYF.

This chain joins TRBV7-3 and TRBJ2-3, with 7 bases identical to TRBD2. Germline V CDR1 and CDR2: SGHTA, FQGTGA. The V and J ends lost 1 base and 5 bases, in that order; junction bases with no gene match: 6. The CDR3 contains 15 residues. The CDR3 loop is CASSLRGGPGDTQYF. The CDR3 coding sequence is TGTGCCAGCAGCTTAAGGGGGGGTCCAGGAGATACGCAGTATTTT.

The genes are TRBV6-5 and TRBJ1-2, with a tentative D call TRBD1 (5 bases). CDR3 length equals 16 residues. Germline assignment: CDR1 MNHEY and CDR2 SVGAGI. V gave up 0 bases and J gave up 6 bases, with 17 bases separating them. The DNA of the CDR3 is TGTGCCAGCAGTTACTCTGGGGGACCGGGGGGAGATGGCTACACCTTC. Amino acids: CASSYSGGPGGDGYTF.